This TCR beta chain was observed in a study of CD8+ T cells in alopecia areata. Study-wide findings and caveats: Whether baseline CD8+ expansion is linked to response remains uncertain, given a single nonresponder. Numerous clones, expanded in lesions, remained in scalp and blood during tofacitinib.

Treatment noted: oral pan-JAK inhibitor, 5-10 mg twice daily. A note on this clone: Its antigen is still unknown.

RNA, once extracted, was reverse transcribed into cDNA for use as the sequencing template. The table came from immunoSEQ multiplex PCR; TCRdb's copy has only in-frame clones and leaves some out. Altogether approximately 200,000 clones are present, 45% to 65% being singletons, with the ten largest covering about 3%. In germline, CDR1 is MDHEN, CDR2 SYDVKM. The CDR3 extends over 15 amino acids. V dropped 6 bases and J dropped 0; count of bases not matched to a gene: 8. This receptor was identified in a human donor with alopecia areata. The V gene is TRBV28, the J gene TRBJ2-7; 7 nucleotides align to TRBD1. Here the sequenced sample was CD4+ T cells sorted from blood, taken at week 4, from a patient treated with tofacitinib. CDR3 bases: TGTGCCAGCAGCCCACCGGGACAGATCTCCTACGAGCAGTACTTC. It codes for CASSPPGQISYEQYF. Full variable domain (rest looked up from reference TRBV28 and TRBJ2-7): DVKVTQSSRYLVKRTGEKVFLECVQDMDHENMFWYRQDPGLGLRLIYFSYDVKMKEKGDIPEGYSVSREKKERFSLILESASTNQTSMYLCASSPPGQISYEQYFGPGTRLTVT.